This is a list of T cell receptor beta chains from one sample in a study of blood T cells in healthy people across ages. A single record per CDR3 protein comes from TCRdb applying MiXCR to the 5' RACE reads. The data show over a million distinct CDR3 sequences, 45% seen once. The sequencing input was blood. The receptor source for this set is a woman aged 60 to 75 in good health. Both conserved end residues are part of each CDR3. The D gene is left open where the match is weak. Size is omitted from some rows. Given values are once, few, many or a class for expanded clones.

J gene: TRBJ2-5; clone size: once; V gene: TRBV9; D gene: TRBD1; CDR3 DNA: TGTGCCAGCAGCGTAGGAGGGGGCGGCCAAGAGACCCAGTACTTC; CDR3 protein: CASSVGGGGQETQYF
J gene: TRBJ2-3; clone size: -; V gene: TRBV27; D gene: -; CDR3 DNA: TGTGCCAGCAGTCAAAGCTCAGATACGCAGTATTTT; CDR3 protein: CASSQSSDTQYF
J gene: TRBJ2-7; clone size: -; V gene: TRBV11-1; D gene: TRBD2; CDR3 DNA: TGTGCCAGCACTCTAGCGGGCACACTGACCTACAATGAGCAGTACTTC; CDR3 protein: CASTLAGTLTYNEQYF
J gene: TRBJ1-4; clone size: few; V gene: TRBV9; D gene: -; CDR3 DNA: TGTGCCAGCAGCGTAGGAGAGGGATCCGCAACTAATGAAAAACTGTTTTTT; CDR3 protein: CASSVGEGSATNEKLFF
J gene: TRBJ2-7; clone size: -; V gene: TRBV29-1; D gene: -; CDR3 DNA: TGCAGCGTCCTCGTCAGTGCCTCTGATCGCCCCCCGAGGAGAATATCCTACGAGCAGTACTTC; CDR3 protein: CSVLVSASDRPPRRISYEQYF
J gene: TRBJ2-4; clone size: few; V gene: TRBV12-5; D gene: -; CDR3 DNA: TGTGCTAGTGGTTTGATCCTGACAGAGGCCAAAAACATTCAGTACTTC; CDR3 protein: CASGLILTEAKNIQYF
J gene: TRBJ2-1; clone size: few; V gene: TRBV12-3/TRBV12-4; D gene: -; CDR3 DNA: TGTGCCAGCAGTTTTGGTTTGGGTAGCCCCTACAATGAGCAGTTCTTC; CDR3 protein: CASSFGLGSPYNEQFF
J gene: TRBJ2-6; clone size: few; V gene: TRBV11-1; D gene: -; CDR3 DNA: TGTGCCAGCAGCCCCACAGCCCCTGGGGCCAACGTCCTGACTTTC; CDR3 protein: CASSPTAPGANVLTF
J gene: TRBJ1-4; clone size: -; V gene: TRBV27; D gene: -; CDR3 DNA: TGTGCCAGCGGTAATGAAAAACTGTTTTTT; CDR3 protein: CASGNEKLFF
J gene: TRBJ1-2; clone size: -; V gene: TRBV12-3/TRBV12-4; D gene: -; CDR3 DNA: TGTGCCAGCAGTACATCGGGGATCCATGGCTACACCTTC; CDR3 protein: CASSTSGIHGYTF
J gene: TRBJ2-6; clone size: many; V gene: TRBV6-5; D gene: -; CDR3 DNA: TGTGCCAGCAGTCGGGCTGGGGCCAACGTCCTGACTTTC; CDR3 protein: CASSRAGANVLTF
J gene: TRBJ2-5; clone size: -; V gene: TRBV9; D gene: TRBD2; CDR3 DNA: TGTGCCAGCAGAGCGGGGGCGGGGTACCAAGAGACCCAGTACTTC; CDR3 protein: CASRAGAGYQETQYF
J gene: TRBJ2-2; clone size: -; V gene: TRBV20-1; D gene: TRBD2; CDR3 DNA: TGCAGTGCTAGTTGGGCTAGCGGGCCCACCGGGGAGCTGTTTTTT; CDR3 protein: CSASWASGPTGELFF
J gene: TRBJ2-3; clone size: few; V gene: TRBV2; D gene: TRBD2; CDR3 DNA: TGTGCCAGCAGTGAAGCGGGTAGCGGGAGTAAAGATACGCAGTATTTT; CDR3 protein: CASSEAGSGSKDTQYF
J gene: TRBJ2-1; clone size: few; V gene: TRBV25-1; D gene: TRBD2; CDR3 DNA: TGTGCCAGCAGTGGATTCGGGGGGGGCAATGAGCAGTTCTTC; CDR3 protein: CASSGFGGGNEQFF
J gene: TRBJ2-7; clone size: few; V gene: TRBV21-1; D gene: -; CDR3 DNA: TGTGCCAGCAGCCAGGCGGGAGCGTGTCTGAACGAGCAGTACTTC; CDR3 protein: CASSQAGACLNEQYF
J gene: TRBJ2-1; clone size: -; V gene: TRBV3-1; D gene: -; CDR3 DNA: TGTGCCAGCAGCCAAGATTGGACGAGGGAGCCACGACTCAATGAGCAGTTCTTC; CDR3 protein: CASSQDWTREPRLNEQFF
J gene: TRBJ2-7; clone size: -; V gene: TRBV10-1; D gene: TRBD2; CDR3 DNA: TGCGCCAGCAGTGAGTCTCCTAGCGGGATTGACTTGCAGTACTTC; CDR3 protein: CASSESPSGIDLQYF
J gene: TRBJ2-5; clone size: many; V gene: TRBV7-8; D gene: -; CDR3 DNA: TGTGCCAGCAGATATAGGGGTCGGGAGACCCAGTACTTC; CDR3 protein: CASRYRGRETQYF
J gene: TRBJ2-7; clone size: -; V gene: TRBV10-3; D gene: TRBD1; CDR3 DNA: TGTGCCATCAGTGAGTCGAGACAGGGGGTTTACGAGCAGTACTTC; CDR3 protein: CAISESRQGVYEQYF
J gene: TRBJ1-1; clone size: -; V gene: TRBV5-1; D gene: -; CDR3 DNA: TGCGCCAGCAGCTTTGAACGAGGAGGAGAAGCTTTCTTT; CDR3 protein: CASSFERGGEAFF
J gene: TRBJ2-7; clone size: -; V gene: TRBV9; D gene: -; CDR3 DNA: TGTGCCAGCAGCGTAGGCGGGCGGGGCGCCTACGAGCAGTACTTC; CDR3 protein: CASSVGGRGAYEQYF
J gene: TRBJ2-1; clone size: few; V gene: TRBV28; D gene: -; CDR3 DNA: TGTGCCAGCAGCCCGCAGGGGAATGCAGGCTATGAGCAGTTCTTC; CDR3 protein: CASSPQGNAGYEQFF
J gene: TRBJ2-2; clone size: -; V gene: TRBV6-5; D gene: -; CDR3 DNA: TGTGCCAGCAGGTCCTCAGCAGAGAACACCGGGGAGCTGTTTTTT; CDR3 protein: CASRSSAENTGELFF
J gene: TRBJ2-1; clone size: -; V gene: TRBV27; D gene: -; CDR3 DNA: TGTGCCAGCACCACAACCCTACGACTCCCAACCTACAATGAGCAGTTCTTC; CDR3 protein: CASTTTLRLPTYNEQFF
J gene: TRBJ2-3; clone size: -; V gene: TRBV5-6; D gene: TRBD2; CDR3 DNA: TGTGCCAGCAGCTTAGGGCTCTGGGACATTGGGACTAGCGGCTCCACAGATACGCAGTATTTT; CDR3 protein: CASSLGLWDIGTSGSTDTQYF
J gene: TRBJ1-1; clone size: few; V gene: TRBV6-5; D gene: TRBD1; CDR3 DNA: TGTGCCAGCAGTTACGGAGGGGCAGGGGGCAGGAACACTGAAGCTTTCTTT; CDR3 protein: CASSYGGAGGRNTEAFF
J gene: TRBJ2-7; clone size: many; V gene: TRBV5-1; D gene: TRBD1; CDR3 DNA: TGCGCCAGCAGCAGGACAGGGGGTCCCTACGAGCAGTACTTC; CDR3 protein: CASSRTGGPYEQYF
J gene: TRBJ2-7; clone size: many; V gene: TRBV6-2/TRBV6-3; D gene: -; CDR3 DNA: TGTGCCAGCAGTTACACGGGACCCTCCGAGCAGTACTTC; CDR3 protein: CASSYTGPSEQYF
J gene: TRBJ2-1; clone size: -; V gene: TRBV12-3/TRBV12-4; D gene: TRBD2; CDR3 DNA: TGTGCCAGCAGTTCACCGGGACTAGCGGGTTGGGGGCGCAATGAGCAGTTCTTC; CDR3 protein: CASSSPGLAGWGRNEQFF
J gene: TRBJ2-5; clone size: -; V gene: TRBV20-1; D gene: -; CDR3 DNA: TGCAGTGCTAGAGGTTGGAGGGCGAGGCAAGAGACCCAGTACTTC; CDR3 protein: CSARGWRARQETQYF
J gene: TRBJ2-5; clone size: -; V gene: TRBV11-2; D gene: TRBD1; CDR3 DNA: TGTGCCAGCAGCCTAGGACAGGGAAGGGGGCAGTACTTC; CDR3 protein: CASSLGQGRGQYF
J gene: TRBJ2-1; clone size: -; V gene: TRBV6-2/TRBV6-3; D gene: TRBD2; CDR3 DNA: TGTGCCAGCCATAGTGTAGCGGGGGTCAAATACAATGAGCAGTTCTTC; CDR3 protein: CASHSVAGVKYNEQFF
J gene: TRBJ1-2; clone size: few; V gene: TRBV9; D gene: -; CDR3 DNA: TGTGCCAGCAGCGTAGAGGATTCCGGCTATGGCTACACCTTC; CDR3 protein: CASSVEDSGYGYTF
J gene: TRBJ2-5; clone size: -; V gene: TRBV3-1; D gene: -; CDR3 DNA: TGTGCCAGCAGCTATCCAATGGAGACCCAGTACTTC; CDR3 protein: CASSYPMETQYF
J gene: TRBJ2-7; clone size: few; V gene: TRBV9; D gene: TRBD2; CDR3 DNA: TGTGCCAGCAGCCCCACTCTAGCGGACTCTTACGAGCAGTACTTC; CDR3 protein: CASSPTLADSYEQYF
J gene: TRBJ1-1; clone size: -; V gene: TRBV6-1; D gene: -; CDR3 DNA: TGTGCCAGCAGTGAAGCGACAGCAATGAACACTGAAGCTTTCTTT; CDR3 protein: CASSEATAMNTEAFF
J gene: TRBJ2-3; clone size: -; V gene: TRBV2; D gene: -; CDR3 DNA: TGTGCCAGCGCTCGAACCCTCGGGGCTGCTAGCACAGATACGCAGTATTTT; CDR3 protein: CASARTLGAASTDTQYF
J gene: TRBJ2-2; clone size: -; V gene: TRBV6-6; D gene: -; CDR3 DNA: TGTGCCAGCAGTTACGTGTTAGTAAGCGGGGAGCTGTTTTTT; CDR3 protein: CASSYVLVSGELFF
J gene: TRBJ2-2; clone size: -; V gene: TRBV20-1; D gene: TRBD2; CDR3 DNA: TGCAGTGCTAGCATTAGCGGGAGGATCCGGACCGGGGAGCTGTTTTTT; CDR3 protein: CSASISGRIRTGELFF
J gene: TRBJ2-7; clone size: -; V gene: TRBV10-2; D gene: TRBD1; CDR3 DNA: TGCGCCAGCACTGCCCGGGACAGGGGATCCTACGAGCAGTACTTC; CDR3 protein: CASTARDRGSYEQYF
J gene: TRBJ1-2; clone size: few; V gene: TRBV29-1; D gene: -; CDR3 DNA: TGCAGCGTTGAAAGGGGTTTAGGCTACACCTTC; CDR3 protein: CSVERGLGYTF
J gene: TRBJ1-5; clone size: -; V gene: TRBV30; D gene: -; CDR3 DNA: TGTGCCTGGGCACAGCTGGGGACTCAGCCCCAGCATTTT; CDR3 protein: CAWAQLGTQPQHF
J gene: TRBJ2-5; clone size: -; V gene: TRBV3-1; D gene: TRBD2; CDR3 DNA: TGTGCCAGCGAGGGACTATCAGGAGGCGAACAGTACTTC; CDR3 protein: CASEGLSGGEQYF
J gene: TRBJ2-1; clone size: few; V gene: TRBV27; D gene: -; CDR3 DNA: TGTGCCAGCAGTTTACTGGGGCAGACGTACTTTGACGACAATGAGCAGTTCTTC; CDR3 protein: CASSLLGQTYFDDNEQFF
J gene: TRBJ2-5; clone size: -; V gene: TRBV7-9; D gene: -; CDR3 DNA: TGTGCCAGCAGCCCGGGCCCAAATCCTACCAATGAGCAGTACTTC; CDR3 protein: CASSPGPNPTNEQYF
J gene: TRBJ1-2; clone size: -; V gene: TRBV10-3; D gene: TRBD1; CDR3 DNA: TGTGCCACCCAAATCGGACAGGGGTGGGTCTATGGCTACACCTTC; CDR3 protein: CATQIGQGWVYGYTF
J gene: TRBJ2-1; clone size: -; V gene: TRBV20-1; D gene: -; CDR3 DNA: TGCAGTGCTAGACCCCGGACAGTATACAATGAGCAGTTCTTC; CDR3 protein: CSARPRTVYNEQFF
J gene: TRBJ2-3; clone size: few; V gene: TRBV9; D gene: -; CDR3 DNA: TGTGCCAGCAGCGCCGGCGGAGGACTAGATACGCAGTATTTT; CDR3 protein: CASSAGGGLDTQYF
J gene: TRBJ2-7; clone size: few; V gene: TRBV27; D gene: -; CDR3 DNA: TGTGCCAGCAGTTTTAGGGAATCCTACGAGCAGTACTTC; CDR3 protein: CASSFRESYEQYF
J gene: TRBJ2-5; clone size: -; V gene: TRBV20-1; D gene: -; CDR3 DNA: TGCAGTGCTATTCGGGGTAAAGAGACCCAGTACTTC; CDR3 protein: CSAIRGKETQYF
J gene: TRBJ2-7; clone size: -; V gene: TRBV7-2; D gene: TRBD1; CDR3 DNA: TGTGCCAGCAGCTTGGCCGACAGGGGTGGCTACGAGCAGTACTTC; CDR3 protein: CASSLADRGGYEQYF
J gene: TRBJ2-1; clone size: -; V gene: TRBV5-1; D gene: TRBD2; CDR3 DNA: TGCGCCAGCAGCTGGGCTAGCGGGAGGTACAATGAGCAGTTCTTC; CDR3 protein: CASSWASGRYNEQFF
J gene: TRBJ2-5; clone size: -; V gene: TRBV20-1; D gene: TRBD1; CDR3 DNA: TGCAATGCACAGGGGGCTGGAGAGACCCAGTACTTC; CDR3 protein: CNAQGAGETQYF
J gene: TRBJ2-1; clone size: few; V gene: TRBV20-1; D gene: TRBD2; CDR3 DNA: TGCAGTGCTAGAGGAACAGGGACTAGGCAGTTCTTC; CDR3 protein: CSARGTGTRQFF
J gene: TRBJ2-7; clone size: few; V gene: TRBV28; D gene: TRBD1; CDR3 DNA: TGTGCCACCGCACATCGACAGGGGGCCTACGAGCAGTACTTC; CDR3 protein: CATAHRQGAYEQYF
J gene: TRBJ2-7; clone size: -; V gene: TRBV6-5; D gene: -; CDR3 DNA: TGTGCCAGCAGTCCCCATTCAGGTTCCTACGAGCAGTACTTC; CDR3 protein: CASSPHSGSYEQYF
J gene: TRBJ2-7; clone size: once; V gene: TRBV28; D gene: -; CDR3 DNA: TGTGCCAGCAGTCCGGGACTTCAGGGTTTCGAGCAGTACTTC; CDR3 protein: CASSPGLQGFEQYF
J gene: TRBJ2-5; clone size: -; V gene: TRBV7-2; D gene: -; CDR3 DNA: TGTGCCAGCAGCTTAGTAGGTAGCGGGGACAGTCTAGAGACCCAGTACTTC; CDR3 protein: CASSLVGSGDSLETQYF